This TCR beta chain was profiled in a study of blood T cell repertoires in COVID-19. The overall study: T cells, B-cell-depleted T cells, or PBMCs provided the cDNA or gDNA that served as material.

Original data processing: How many nucleated cells were present was estimated from reference gene primer amplification. Here immunoSEQ multiplex PCR was the method, and the copy in TCRdb shows in-frame clones only, minus some. Clonal size and the V and J genes are those of that table, whereas D and trimming came from the DNA. The sample yields 35,000 to 50,000 clones, roughly three quarters seen once. Unmatched junction bases numbered 15, after V lost 5 bases and J lost 5 bases. There are 17 residues in the CDR3. The germline V gene has CDR1 SGHVS and CDR2 FNYEAQ. The sequenced sample was peripheral blood. The chain joins TRBV7-6 to TRBJ1-1; 9 nucleotides line up with TRBD1. This clonotype was sampled from an elderly man with acute or convalescent COVID-19. The CDR3 sequence: CASSIGTGGALRTEAFF. CDR3 DNA: TGTGCCAGCAGCATAGGCACAGGGGGCGCTTTGAGGACTGAAGCTTTCTTT. The full variable domain, rest sourced from reference TRBV7-6 and TRBJ1-1, is GAGVSQSPRYKVTKRGQDVALRCDPISGHVSLYWYRQALGQGPEFLTYFNYEAQQDKSGLPNDRFSAERPEGSISTLTIQRTEQRDSAMYRCASSIGTGGALRTEAFFGQGTRLTVV.